These 17 T cell receptor beta chains were all obtained from the same sample, sequenced in a study of post-analysis software for immune sequencing data. Study-wide points: The study found TRBV5-6, TRBV5-1 and TRBV20-1 among five TRBV segments more frequent in patients than controls.

Unique molecular identifiers had been added to the TCR beta cDNA libraries. TCRdb recomputed calls from the PCR reads with MiXCR, one row per CDR3 protein. The sample records almost 700,000 distinct CDR3 sequences, about 60% being singletons. Their antigen targets remain unknown. Material: blood. All receptors come from a girl aged 2-10 years with multiple sclerosis.

This clonotype has just a few counts. The rearrangement links TRBV27 to TRBJ2-5, with D perhaps given as TRBD1 or TRBD2 (5 bases each). Trimming stripped 7 bases from V and 12 bases from J, with 15 bases between. Germline assignment: CDR1 MNHEY and CDR2 SMNVEV (reference sequence). The CDR3 is 11 amino acids. As DNA, the CDR3 is TGTGCCAGCAAAACGGGACCCCAGGAGTACTTC. This sequence encodes CASKTGPQEYF.

The V call is TRBV4-3, the J call TRBJ2-5, with D uncertain. V was cut by 1 base and J by 1 base, with 16 bases left in between. Germline values: CDR1 LGHNA, CDR2 YSLEER. The CDR3 contains 17 residues. The CDR3 DNA reads TGCGCCAGCAGCCAAGCGTGGGGAATACCCACCCAAGAGACCCAGTACTTC. This encodes CASSQAWGIPTQETQYF.

This clonotype was seen only a few times. J is TRBJ1-1 and V is TRBV29-1; D is perhaps TRBD1 (5 bases). Germline CDR1 reads SQVTM; CDR2 reads ANQGSEA. V lost 4 bases, J lost 4 bases, and 7 bases lay in between. The CDR3 is made up of 11 amino acids. DNA for the CDR3: TGCAGCGTTGTAAGGGGCACTGAAGCTTTCTTT. It yields the protein CSVVRGTEAFF.

The rearrangement uses TRBV5-1 and TRBJ2-4, with TRBD2 as a possible D gene (6 bases). The DNA end is more similar to TRBJ2-7, so the J call may be wrong. CDR3 size: 13 residues. CDR1 is SGHRS, CDR2 YFSETQ, per germline. CDR3: CASRGEDIGEQYF. The CDR3 DNA is TGCGCCAGCAGAGGGGAGGATATCGGCGAGCAGTACTTC.

The chain recombines TRBV15 with TRBJ2-1; D is undetermined. CDR3 length: 13 amino acids. The germline V and J ends were trimmed by 8 bases and 0 bases, with 8 bases remaining between them. Per the germline V gene, CDR1 is LNHNV and CDR2 is YYDKDF (reference sequence). This chain's CDR3 is CATGSSSYNEQFF. The CDR3 region has the DNA TGTGCCACCGGCTCGTCCTCCTACAATGAGCAGTTCTTC.

In the case of this clonotype: An end of the junction differs from the germline gene, which may be a read error. The gene calls are TRBV20-1 and TRBJ2-1; 8 bases are shared with TRBD2. Per germline, CDR1 DFQATT and CDR2 SNEGSKA (reference sequence). CDR3 length: 15 residues. CDR3 loop: CSARDGGLVNNGQFF. CDR3 nucleotide sequence: TGCAGTGCTAGAGATGGGGGACTAGTTAACAATGGGCAGTTCTTC.

The chain is built from TRBV7-2 and TRBJ2-5; possible D gene TRBD2, 5 bases. V was cut by 8 bases and J by 5 bases, with 9 bases left in between. Germline lookup yields CDR1 SGHTA and CDR2 FQGNSA. The CDR3 spans 11 residues. The CDR3 bases are TGTGCCAGCCTAGCTTGGGAGACCCAGTACTTC. This gives the protein CASLAWETQYF.

The chain joins TRBV5-1 to TRBJ2-5; 10 bases align to TRBD2. Germline V gene data show CDR1 as SGHRS and CDR2 as YFSETQ. V shed 1 base and J 2 bases; nucleotides not matched to a gene: 2. This CDR3 comprises 15 residues. CDR3 amino acids: CASSLSGGEQETQYF. CDR3 sequence (DNA): TGCGCCAGCAGCTTGAGCGGGGGGGAACAAGAGACCCAGTACTTC. The entire variable domain, with the rest obtained from reference TRBV5-1 and TRBJ2-5, is as follows: KAGVTQTPRYLIKTRGQQVTLSCSPISGHRSVSWYQQTPGQGLQFLFEYFSETQRNKGNFPGRFSGRQFSNSRSEMNVSTLELGDSALYLCASSLSGGEQETQYFGPGTRLLVL.

The chain couples TRBV10-3 to TRBJ2-1, with D unresolved. V was cut by 2 bases and J by 7 bases, with 6 bases left in between. Germline CDR1 ENHRY, CDR2 SYGVKD. This CDR3 contains 12 residues. The CDR3 DNA follows: TGTGCCATCAGTGAGATAGGGAATGAGCAGTTCTTC. Translated: CAISEIGNEQFF.

This clonotype was recorded a few times. This sequence joins TRBV4-3 and TRBJ1-4; D perhaps matches TRBD1 (5 bases). Germline CDR1 LGHNA, CDR2 YSLEER. The ends were cut back, 0 bases at V and 3 bases at J, with 17 bases in the middle. This CDR3 is 18 amino acids long. CDR3 sequence: CASSQDRPPGLSNEKLFF. CDR3 DNA sequence: TGCGCCAGCAGCCAAGATAGGCCTCCAGGGTTGTCTAATGAAAAACTGTTTTTT.

The chain recombines TRBV27 with TRBJ1-4, with D perhaps matching TRBD1 (5 bases). Per the germline V gene, CDR1 is MNHEY and CDR2 is SMNVEV (reference sequence). V lost 6 bases to trimming and J lost 7 bases, with 15 bases between them. The CDR3 length is 14 residues. The CDR3 coding sequence is TGTGCCAGCAGCTTGAACGGGACTCCTGAAAAACTGTTTTTT. Its protein is CASSLNGTPEKLFF.

The V gene is TRBV4-1, the J gene TRBJ1-1; perhaps TRBD1 as D (5 bases). CDR1 is MGHRA and CDR2 is YSYEKL in the germline V gene. The CDR3 loop spans 14 amino acids. Trimming took 11 bases from V and 1 from J, leaving 17 bases between them. The CDR3 region has the DNA TGCGCCGCGACAGCTTCTGGGGGGAACACTGAAGCTTTCTTT. It codes for CAATASGGNTEAFF.

J is TRBJ1-2 and V is TRBV2, with D possibly being TRBD1 (5 bases). CDR3 length: 13 amino acids. Trimming removed 3 bases at V and 8 bases at J, with 13 bases between. Per germline, CDR1 SNHLY and CDR2 FYNNEI. CDR3: CASSEVVSGGYTF. CDR3 nucleotides: TGTGCCAGCAGTGAGGTGGTTTCAGGGGGCTACACCTTC.

This clonotype showed up just a few times. The chain carries TRBV20-1 and TRBJ2-5; tentatively, D is TRBD1 or TRBD2 (5 bases each). The V and J ends lost 6 bases and 4 bases respectively, with 18 bases between them. The CDR3 is 14 amino acids. The germline V gene encodes CDR1 DFQATT and CDR2 SNEGSKA (reference sequence). The CDR3, as DNA: TGCAGTGCACGCGAGGGGAGTTCCCGAGAGACCCAGTACTTC. Its protein is CSAREGSSRETQYF.

V gene TRBV10-3 combines with J gene TRBJ2-5, with D perhaps TRBD1 or TRBD2 (5 bases each). CDR1 and CDR2 from the germline V gene are ENHRY and SYGVKD. This CDR3 is built from 15 residues. V was trimmed by 0 bases and J by 5 bases, leaving 13 bases between them. CDR3 in DNA: TGTGCCATCAGTGAGTCGCGAGGGGTGGAGGAGACCCAGTACTTC. As protein: CAISESRGVEETQYF.

The CDR3 coding sequence is TGCAGCGTTGAAGATCGGTCAGGGGGCGGAGAGACCCAGTACTTC. As protein: CSVEDRSGGGETQYF. The chain employs TRBV29-1 and TRBJ2-5; 8 positions agree with TRBD1. Germline V lookup: CDR1 SQVTM, CDR2 ANQGSEA. The CDR3 consists of 15 residues. J was trimmed by 4 bases and V by 0 bases; bases with no gene match: 7.

CDR3 region: CSASLRRELKNIQYF. The CDR3 DNA is TGCAGTGCTAGTTTACGGCGGGAGCTCAAAAACATTCAGTACTTC. The chain recombines TRBV20-1 with TRBJ2-4; 7 bases align to TRBD2. The ends lost 3 bases at V and 3 bases at J; junction bases unmatched: 8. The CDR3 runs to 15 residues. Germline lookup yields CDR1 DFQATT and CDR2 SNEGSKA (reference sequence).